The 26 T cell receptor beta chains presented below share a single source sample, sequenced in a study of OX40 agonist ivuxolimab in advanced cancers. TCRdb's copy holds only in-frame clones and misses some; the assay was immunoSEQ multiplex PCR. The sample includes around 41,000 clones, around 89% of them seen just once. The sample in question was CD4+ or CD8+ T cells sorted from blood, obtained in a trial of the OX40 agonist ivuxolimab. The source of these receptors is an adult with an advanced solid tumor such as melanoma, head and neck, liver or kidney cancer.

This chain uses TRBV7-9 with TRBJ1-2, with D possibly TRBD1 on 6 matching bases. CDR1 is SEHNR, CDR2 FQNEAQ, per germline (reference sequence). The CDR3 contains 13 residues. The V end lost 2 bases, the J end lost 4 bases, and 8 bases lay between the germline ends. CDR3 sequence reads: CASSLQGTYGYTF. The CDR3 bases are TGTGCCAGCAGCTTACAGGGGACCTATGGCTACACCTTC.

This chain joins TRBV28 and TRBJ1-2, with 7 nucleotides matching TRBD1. The CDR3 extends over 14 amino acids. V shed 8 bases and J 7 bases; nucleotides not matched to a gene: 13. CDR1 and CDR2 (germline): MDHEN, SYDVKM. The CDR3 loop reads CASGPDRPGGGYTF. In DNA, the CDR3 is TGTGCCAGCGGCCCGGACAGGCCGGGCGGTGGCTACACCTTC.

J is TRBJ2-7 and V is TRBV6-5; D is possibly TRBD2 (6 bases). The length of the CDR3 is 14 residues. V was shortened by 5 bases and J by 9 bases, with 20 bases between the two germline ends. Germline CDR1 MNHEY, CDR2 SVGAGI. DNA of the CDR3: TGTGCCAGCAGTCCGCCCCTGTCGGGGGATCGGCAGTACTTC. It specifies CASSPPLSGDRQYF.

The chain uses TRBV10-3 and TRBJ2-7; possibly TRBD1 for D (8 bases). With 7 bases removed from V and 6 bases from J, the gap between germline ends came to 19 bases. CDR1 ENHRY and CDR2 SYGVKD come from the germline V gene. The CDR3 is made up of 14 amino acids. In DNA, the CDR3 is TGTGCCATCAATAACGACAGGGGAGGGGGCGAGCAGTACTTC. Residues: CAINNDRGGGEQYF.

The chain is built from TRBV7-9 and TRBJ1-1; unclear D gene. The V gene lost 5 bases and the J gene lost 1 base, with 8 bases spanning the gap. Germline loops: CDR1 SEHNR, CDR2 FQNEAQ (reference sequence). The CDR3 contains 13 residues. The CDR3 DNA reads as TGTGCCAGCAGCCCCCGGGGGAACACTGAAGCTTTCTTT. This codes for CASSPRGNTEAFF. Using reference TRBV7-9 and TRBJ1-1 for the parts outside the CDR3, the full variable domain is DTGVSQNPRHKITKRGQNVTFRCDPISEHNRLYWYRQTLGQGPEFLTYFQNEAQLEKSRLLSDRFSAERPKGSFSTLEIQRTEQGDSAMYLCASSPRGNTEAFFGQGTRLTVV.

The chain combines TRBV7-9 with TRBJ2-7, with D maybe TRBD1 (5 bases). With 7 bases removed from V and 1 base from J, the gap between germline ends came to 29 bases. CDR1 is SEHNR and CDR2 is FQNEAQ in the germline V gene (reference sequence). The CDR3 runs to 19 residues. CDR3 sequence: CASISGYFPVQGGSYEQYF. DNA of the CDR3: TGTGCCAGCATTTCAGGATACTTCCCCGTCCAGGGTGGATCCTACGAGCAGTACTTC.

In regard to this clone: The final CDR3 position lacks the conserved phenylalanine or tryptophan, pointing to a likely read error. V is TRBV2 and J is TRBJ1-6; D might be TRBD1 (5 bases). The CDR3 runs 17 residues. CDR1 SNHLY and CDR2 FYNNEI come from the germline V gene. V was shortened by 6 bases and J by 0 bases, with 15 bases between the two germline ends. The CDR3 DNA is TGTGCCAGCAGGGGAGGACCTGGGGGCTCCTATAATTCACCCCTCCACCTT. This translates into CASRGGPGGSYNSPLHL.

This clone was found a few times. This chain joins TRBV6-1 and TRBJ1-4, with D tentatively TRBD1 (6 bases). Between the trimmed V and J ends, which lost 7 bases and 0 bases, there was a span of 9 bases. The CDR3 loop spans 14 amino acids. Germline lookup yields CDR1 MNHNS and CDR2 SASEGT. This CDR3 is CASKRTATNEKLFF. CDR3 bases: TGTGCCAGCAAACGGACAGCAACTAATGAAAAACTGTTTTTT.

The chain links TRBV7-9 to TRBJ2-2; 7 nucleotides align to TRBD1. Germline CDR1 SEHNR, CDR2 FQNEAQ (reference sequence). The CDR3 consists of 16 residues. Trimming took 1 base from V and 6 from J; bases not matched to a gene: 8. The CDR3 nucleotides are TGTGCCAGCAGCTTAGGGCTCAACAGGGGCTCCGGGGAGCTGTTTTTT. Its translation is CASSLGLNRGSGELFF.

This rearrangement joins TRBV6-5 to TRBJ2-7; the match to TRBD1 covers 12 bases. The CDR3 loop spans 15 amino acids. Looked up from germline, CDR1 is MNHEY and CDR2 is SVGAGI. V shed 2 bases and J 5 bases; nucleotides not matched to a gene: 4. Written as DNA, the CDR3 is TGTGCCAGCAGTTACGGTGGGACAGGGGGCGACGAGCAGTACTTC. Translating it yields CASSYGGTGGDEQYF.

This chain connects TRBV15 to TRBJ2-7; weak D call: TRBD1 (7 bases). V was shortened by 3 bases and J by 4 bases, with 19 bases between the two germline ends. CDR1 LNHNV and CDR2 YYDKDF come from the germline V gene (reference sequence). This CDR3 has 16 residues. Written as DNA, the CDR3 is TGTGCCACCAGCAGTGCTTTTAAGACAGGGACTTACGAGCAGTACTTC. Its translation: CATSSAFKTGTYEQYF.

This chain connects TRBV6-1 to TRBJ1-2; no definite D call. Germline CDR1 is MNHNS and CDR2 is SASEGT. The CDR3 is 15 amino acids. V lost 2 bases to trimming and J lost 7 bases, with 17 bases between them. The CDR3 here is CASSESMGRESGYTF. CDR3 in DNA: TGTGCCAGCAGTGAAAGTATGGGTAGGGAGTCTGGCTACACCTTC.

The gene calls are TRBV2 and TRBJ1-3, with D perhaps matching TRBD1 (6 bases). Trimming pared 5 bases from V and 4 bases from J, leaving 12 bases between. The CDR3 extends over 14 amino acids. Per germline, CDR1 SNHLY and CDR2 FYNNEI. CDR3 DNA sequence: TGTGCCAGCAGTTCCGGGACACCCGGAAACACCATATATTTT. It specifies CASSSGTPGNTIYF. Supplemented by reference TRBV2 and TRBJ1-3, the full variable domain reads EPEVTQTPSHQVTQMGQEVILRCVPISNHLYFYWYRQILGQKVEFLVSFYNNEISEKSEIFDDQFSVERPDGSNFTLKIRSTKLEDSAMYFCASSSGTPGNTIYFGEGSWLTVV.

Remarks on this clone: The junction differs from germline at one of its ends, possibly a read error. Other DNA sequences of this sample code for an identical CDR3. The gene calls are TRBV2 and TRBJ2-2; weak D call: TRBD1 (5 bases). From germline, CDR1 is SNHLY and CDR2 FYNNEI. CDR3 length: 11 amino acids. The CDR3 spells CASRVTGELFF. In DNA form, the CDR3 reads TGTGCTAGCAGGGTCACCGGGGAGCTGTTTTTT.

This clone was counted only a few times. The CDR3 loop is CASSLQGSDEKLFF. CDR3 nucleotides: TGTGCCAGTAGTCTACAGGGGAGCGATGAAAAACTGTTTTTT. The chain recombines TRBV19 with TRBJ1-4; the match to TRBD1 covers 7 bases. CDR1 is LNHDA, CDR2 SQIVND, per germline (reference sequence). This CDR3 contains 14 residues. V trimming: 5 bases; J trimming: 6 bases; junction bases outside the gene matches: 6.

The chain carries TRBV2 and TRBJ2-7; D unclear. CDR1 and CDR2 from the germline V gene are SNHLY and FYNNEI. CDR3 size: 15 residues. V lost 9 bases, J lost 4 bases, and 22 bases lay in between. The CDR3 DNA reads TGTGCCAGTATCGAGTTTCGTAGTGGTATGTACGAGCAGTACTTC. This translates into CASIEFRSGMYEQYF.

The chain employs TRBV5-1 and TRBJ2-5, with D perhaps matching TRBD1 (5 bases). Germline V gene lookup returns CDR1 SGHRS and CDR2 YFSETQ. The CDR3 loop spans 14 amino acids. Between the trimmed V and J ends, which lost 7 bases and 7 bases, there was a span of 20 bases. CDR3 sequence reads: CASQGIRGTRTQYF. The CDR3 coding sequence is TGCGCCAGCCAAGGTATAAGGGGAACGCGGACCCAGTACTTC.

The gene calls are TRBV5-4 and TRBJ2-3; possibly TRBD2 for D (5 bases). The CDR3 has 14 amino acids. V lost 9 bases and J 8 bases, leaving 22 bases between the germline ends. Germline V gene sequence: CDR1 SGHNT, CDR2 YYREEE (reference sequence). The CDR3 nucleotides are TGTGCCACCACAACTGGGGAACGAAGCGGTACGCAGTATTTT. Protein product: CATTTGERSGTQYF.

The CDR3 sequence: CASSPQTSIYEQYF. DNA of the CDR3: TGTGCCAGCTCACCGCAGACTAGTATCTACGAGCAGTACTTC. The chain combines TRBV18 with TRBJ2-7; tentatively, D is TRBD2 (6 bases). V gave up 3 bases and J gave up 3 bases, with 12 bases separating them. This CDR3 region has 14 residues. Germline V lookup: CDR1 KGHSH, CDR2 LQKENI.

DNA of the CDR3: TGTGCCAGCAGTGCGATGGGCTATGGCTACACCTTC. Residues: CASSAMGYGYTF. V usage is TRBV2 and J usage is TRBJ1-2; D is undetermined. The CDR3 totals 12 residues. Trimming removed 4 bases at V and 4 bases at J, with 7 bases between. From germline, CDR1 is SNHLY and CDR2 FYNNEI.

This chain uses TRBV18 with TRBJ2-7; 7 nucleotides match TRBD2. The CDR3 is 17 amino acids. The germline CDR1 and CDR2 sequences are KGHSH and LQKENI. J gave up 0 bases and V 3 bases, and 11 bases lay outside the gene matches. The CDR3 nucleotides are TGTGCCAGCTCACCTACCGGACTAGACCGCAGCTCCTACGAGCAGTACTTC. Residues: CASSPTGLDRSSYEQYF.

The gene calls are TRBV2 and TRBJ2-3; 9 bases map to TRBD2. This CDR3 spans 15 amino acids. CDR1 SNHLY and CDR2 FYNNEI come from the germline V gene. V lost 3 bases, J lost 1 base, and 2 bases stayed unmatched. CDR3 DNA sequence: TGTGCCAGCAGTGAGTTAGCGGGGGGCACAGATACGCAGTATTTT. Protein: CASSELAGGTDTQYF. Full variable domain (remainder filled in from reference TRBV2 and TRBJ2-3): EPEVTQTPSHQVTQMGQEVILRCVPISNHLYFYWYRQILGQKVEFLVSFYNNEISEKSEIFDDQFSVERPDGSNFTLKIRSTKLEDSAMYFCASSELAGGTDTQYFGPGTRLTVL.

Remarks on this clone: This is likely a read error, given that the CDR3 carries no conserved phenylalanine or tryptophan at its end. The chain combines TRBV14 with TRBJ1-6; tentatively, D is TRBD1 (5 bases). V was shortened by 4 bases and J by 10 bases, with 14 bases between the two germline ends. The CDR3 has 14 residues. Looked up from germline, CDR1 is SGHDN and CDR2 is FVKESK. CDR3 nucleotide sequence: TGTGCCAGCAGCCCCCGCTTAGGGGTCTCACCCCTCCACCTT. Protein: CASSPRLGVSPLHL.

This clone was seen a single time. The V call is TRBV5-1, the J call TRBJ2-3; TRBD1 is a possible D gene (5 bases). The CDR3 runs to 17 residues. Germline lookup yields CDR1 SGHRS and CDR2 YFSETQ. V was trimmed by 4 bases and J by 0 bases, leaving 18 bases between them. DNA of the CDR3: TGCGCCAGCAGCCCCACCAAAGGGGTAGGTAGCACAGATACGCAGTATTTT. It encodes CASSPTKGVGSTDTQYF.

The CDR3 DNA reads as TGCAGCGTTTCTACAGGGGGCCCCACTGAAGCTTTCTTT. Its protein product is CSVSTGGPTEAFF. The chain combines TRBV29-1 with TRBJ1-1; 9 nucleotides line up with TRBD1. Germline trimming cut 5 bases from V and 4 bases from J; bases unmatched to any gene: 5. The V gene's germline CDR1 is SQVTM and CDR2 ANQGSEA. The CDR3 totals 13 residues.

The rearrangement joins TRBV7-9 to TRBJ1-5; 9 nucleotides match TRBD1. V shed 3 bases and J 6 bases; nucleotides not matched to a gene: 6. The CDR3 contains 15 residues. CDR1 is SEHNR and CDR2 is FQNEAQ in the germline V gene (reference sequence). The CDR3 DNA sequence: TGTGCCAGCAGCTTGGGGACAGGGAGGGCTCAGCCCCAGCATTTT. Translated: CASSLGTGRAQPQHF.